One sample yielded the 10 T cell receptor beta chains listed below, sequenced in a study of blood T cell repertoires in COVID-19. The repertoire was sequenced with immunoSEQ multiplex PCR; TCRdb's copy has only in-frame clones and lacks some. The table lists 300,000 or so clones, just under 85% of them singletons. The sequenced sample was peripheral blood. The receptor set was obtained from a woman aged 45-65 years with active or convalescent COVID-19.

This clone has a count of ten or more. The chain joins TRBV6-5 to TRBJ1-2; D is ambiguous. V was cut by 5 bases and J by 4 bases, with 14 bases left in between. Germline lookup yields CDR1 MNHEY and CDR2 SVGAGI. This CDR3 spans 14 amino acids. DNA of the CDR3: TGTGCCAGCAGTACTACGGGAGGGTTCTATGGCTACACCTTC. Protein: CASSTTGGFYGYTF.

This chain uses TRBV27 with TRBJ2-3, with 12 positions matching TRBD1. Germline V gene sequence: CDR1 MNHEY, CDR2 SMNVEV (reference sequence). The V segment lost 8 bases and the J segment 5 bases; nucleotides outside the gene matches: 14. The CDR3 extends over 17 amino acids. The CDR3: CASRSLRDRGRVDTQYF. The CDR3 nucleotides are TGTGCCAGCCGTTCTTTGCGGGACAGGGGGCGCGTAGATACGCAGTATTTT.

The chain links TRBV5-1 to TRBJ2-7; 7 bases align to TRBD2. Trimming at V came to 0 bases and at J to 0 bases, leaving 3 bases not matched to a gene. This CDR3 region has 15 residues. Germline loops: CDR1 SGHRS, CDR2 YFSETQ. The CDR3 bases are TGCGCCAGCAGCTTGGACGGACTAGACTCCTACGAGCAGTACTTC. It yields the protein CASSLDGLDSYEQYF.

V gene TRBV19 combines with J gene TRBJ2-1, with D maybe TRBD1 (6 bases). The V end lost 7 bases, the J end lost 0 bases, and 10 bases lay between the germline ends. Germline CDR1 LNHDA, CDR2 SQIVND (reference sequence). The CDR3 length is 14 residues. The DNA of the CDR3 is TGTGCCAGTATCCCGGACAGCTCCTACAATGAGCAGTTCTTC. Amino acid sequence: CASIPDSSYNEQFF.

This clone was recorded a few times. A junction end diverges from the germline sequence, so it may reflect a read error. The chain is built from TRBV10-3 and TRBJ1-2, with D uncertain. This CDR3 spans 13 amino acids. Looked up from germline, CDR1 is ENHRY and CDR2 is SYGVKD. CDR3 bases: TGTGCCATCGAGGGCGCGTCCGGGCCGCCTCTTCTCTTC. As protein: CAIEGASGPPLLF.

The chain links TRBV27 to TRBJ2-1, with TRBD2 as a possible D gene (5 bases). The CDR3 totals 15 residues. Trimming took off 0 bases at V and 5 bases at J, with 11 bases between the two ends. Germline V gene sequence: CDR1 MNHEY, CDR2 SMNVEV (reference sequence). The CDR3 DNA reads TGTGCCAGCAGTTTATCCCCCGGAGGAAACAATGAGCAGTTCTTC. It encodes CASSLSPGGNNEQFF.

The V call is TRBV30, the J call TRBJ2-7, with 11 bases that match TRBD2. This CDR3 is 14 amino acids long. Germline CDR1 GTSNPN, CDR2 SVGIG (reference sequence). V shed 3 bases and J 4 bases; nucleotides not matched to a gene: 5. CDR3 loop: CAWRQGTSGYEQYF. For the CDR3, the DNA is TGTGCCTGGAGACAAGGGACTAGCGGATACGAGCAGTACTTC.

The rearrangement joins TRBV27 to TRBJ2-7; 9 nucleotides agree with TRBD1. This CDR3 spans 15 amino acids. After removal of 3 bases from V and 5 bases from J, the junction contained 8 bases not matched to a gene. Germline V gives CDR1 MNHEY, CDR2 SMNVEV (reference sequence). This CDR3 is CASSFLRTGVHEQYF. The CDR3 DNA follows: TGTGCCAGCAGTTTTCTCAGGACAGGGGTACACGAGCAGTACTTC.

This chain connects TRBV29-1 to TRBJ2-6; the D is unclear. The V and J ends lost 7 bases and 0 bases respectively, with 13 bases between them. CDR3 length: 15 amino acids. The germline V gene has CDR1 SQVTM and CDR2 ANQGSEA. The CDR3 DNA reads TGCAGCGCCGCTCTAAGAGGCTCTGGGGCCAACGTCCTGACTTTC. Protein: CSAALRGSGANVLTF.

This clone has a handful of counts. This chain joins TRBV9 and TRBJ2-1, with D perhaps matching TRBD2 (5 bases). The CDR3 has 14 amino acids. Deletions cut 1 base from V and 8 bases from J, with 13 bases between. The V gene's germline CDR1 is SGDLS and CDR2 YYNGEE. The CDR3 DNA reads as TGTGCCAGCAGCGTATTGGCGGGTGAAGATGAGCAGTTCTTC. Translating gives CASSVLAGEDEQFF.